The clone carrying this T cell receptor beta chain was seen many times. Absent ophthalmopathy progression within 18 months defined stable Graves' hyperthyroidism. A patient was excluded if there was uncontrolled infection, other autoimmune disease, pregnancy or lactation. Clinical symptoms, serum thyroxine and TRAb, thyroid ultrasound and orbital computed tomography together formed the diagnostic basis. The authors took PBMCs from 8 to 10 ml fresh peripheral blood. This entry is derived from a study of T cells in Graves' hyperthyroidism and ophthalmopathy. Amplification of TCR beta CDR3 regions was performed using RNA transcripts as template. The primer set for the first-round RT-PCR of the TCR CDR3 was HTBI. Using its own MiXCR run on the multiplex PCR reads, TCRdb lists one record per CDR3 protein. Among about 840,000 distinct CDR3 sequences, around 38% were seen once, and the ten largest hold roughly 8.3%.

Trimming removed 2 bases at V and 0 bases at J, with 8 bases between. The germline V gene has CDR1 SQVTM and CDR2 ANQGSEA. This CDR3 is 13 amino acids long. This chain connects TRBV29-1 to TRBJ2-7; D unclear. Sequencing used blood. This clonotype was sampled from a man younger than 35 with Graves' hyperthyroidism. This CDR3 is CSVERINSYEQYF. The CDR3 DNA is TGCAGCGTTGAAAGGATAAACTCCTACGAGCAGTACTTC.